Listed below are T cell receptor beta chains from one sample, sequenced in a study of identical twins. TCRdb re-analysed the 5' RACE reads in MiXCR, keeping a single row per CDR3 protein. Of about 330,000 distinct CDR3 sequences listed, over 9% were seen once; the top ten hold around 7.2%. The same data also contributed to another study, on yellow fever vaccine responses in identical twins.

Sequencing input: CD8+ T cells sorted from blood. The receptors stem from a woman in her late teens or twenties in good health. Each CDR3 is given with its conserved first and last residue. Fields, in order: D gene, V gene, clone size, J gene, CDR3 protein, CDR3 DNA. A D gene is named only where the DNA matches it firmly. Only some rows state a clone size, as once, few, many or a class for expanded clones.

.	TRBV28	.	TRBJ2-7	CASSFSRDTRSYEQYF	TGTGCCAGCAGTTTTTCCCGGGACACGCGGTCCTACGAGCAGTACTTC
.	TRBV27	few	TRBJ1-1	CASRRVGGTEAFF	TGTGCCAGCAGACGGGTGGGGGGCACTGAAGCTTTCTTT
TRBD2	TRBV27	few	TRBJ2-7	CASSSSSGAPYEQYF	TGTGCCAGCAGTTCCTCTAGCGGAGCCCCCTACGAGCAGTACTTC
.	TRBV12-3/TRBV12-4	.	TRBJ2-3	CASSSDGPPGSTDTQYF	TGTGCCAGCAGTTCGGACGGGCCACCGGGGAGCACAGATACGCAGTATTTT
.	TRBV28	few	TRBJ1-3	CASSFWGNTIYF	TGTGCCAGCAGTTTCTGGGGAAACACCATATATTTT
TRBD2	TRBV29-1	few	TRBJ2-3	CSGGPGLAADTQYF	TGCAGCGGGGGACCGGGACTAGCGGCAGATACGCAGTATTTT
.	TRBV12-3/TRBV12-4	few	TRBJ2-2	CASSVSGYTGELFF	TGTGCCAGCAGCGTTAGCGGTTACACCGGGGAGCTGTTTTTT
.	TRBV7-9	.	TRBJ2-1	CASSSVGEQFF	TGTGCCAGCAGCTCCGTTGGTGAGCAGTTCTTC
.	TRBV3-1	.	TRBJ2-7	CASSHEDEQNF	TGTGCCAGCAGCCACGAAGACGAGCAGAACTTC
TRBD2	TRBV2	.	TRBJ2-2	CASSEGASGGTGELFF	TGTGCCAGCAGTGAAGGGGCTAGCGGGGGCACCGGGGAGCTGTTTTTT
.	TRBV7-9	.	TRBJ2-7	CASSFAGVAYEQYF	TGTGCCAGCAGCTTCGCCGGGGTTGCCTACGAGCAGTACTTC
.	TRBV4-1	.	TRBJ2-7	CASSPGGAGVSSYEQYF	TGCGCCAGCAGCCCAGGGGGGGCGGGAGTTTCCTCCTACGAGCAGTACTTC
.	TRBV4-2	many	TRBJ2-5	CASSQDLANQETQYF	TGTGCCAGCAGCCAAGACCTGGCTAACCAAGAGACCCAGTACTTC
.	TRBV11-2	once	TRBJ2-3	CASSLDLASTDTQYF	TGTGCCAGCAGCTTAGACTTGGCGAGCACAGATACGCAGTATTTT
.	TRBV24-1	few	TRBJ2-2	CATSDLPRVADTGELFF	TGTGCCACCAGTGATTTGCCCAGGGTAGCGGACACCGGGGAGCTGTTTTTT
.	TRBV28	.	TRBJ2-3	CASSLFRGYTDTQYF	TGTGCCAGCAGTCTTTTCCGGGGCTACACAGATACGCAGTATTTT
TRBD1	TRBV29-1	many	TRBJ2-1	CSTTGTDNEQFF	TGCAGCACGACAGGGACGGACAATGAGCAGTTCTTC